This T cell receptor beta chain derives from a study of blood T cell repertoires in COVID-19. Germline trimming cut 1 base from V and 6 bases from J; bases unmatched to any gene: 8. The CDR3 spans 18 residues. The V gene's germline CDR1 is SGHNT and CDR2 YYREEE (reference sequence). Profiling relied on immunoSEQ multiplex PCR, and the TCRdb table lists in-frame clones only, not all of them. The sample has 85,000 to 100,000 clones; around 75% are singletons. This TCR derives from a human donor in a cohort sampled during active COVID-19. This chain uses TRBV5-4 with TRBJ2-1; 15 positions match TRBD2. The sample comprised peripheral blood. Here the CDR3 DNA reads TGTGCCAGCAGCTTGCCAGGACTAGCGGGAGGGCCGAGCAATGAGCAGTTCTTC. Protein: CASSLPGLAGGPSNEQFF.